This TCR beta chain derives from a study of identical twins. General study results and limits: Modeled out-of-frame TCR alpha sharing in monozygotic twins fell below observed levels.

The V gene's germline CDR1 is MNHEY and CDR2 SVGAGI. V shed 0 bases and J 11 bases; nucleotides not matched to a gene: 8. The CDR3 sequence is 14 residues long. Via MiXCR, TCRdb re-called the 5' RACE reads, giving one row per CDR3 protein. The table records about 1.7 million distinct CDR3 sequences, around 33% of them present only once. The sample holds a few counts of this clonotype. Antigen unknown. Source material: cord blood. The clonotype was recovered from a newborn girl in good health. The chain links TRBV6-5 to TRBJ2-5; 8 bases are shared with TRBD2. CDR3 amino acids: CASSYSAGAGEQYF. The CDR3 nucleotides read TGTGCCAGCAGTTACTCAGCGGGAGCTGGGGAGCAGTACTTC.